What follows are 24 T cell receptor beta chains derived from one specimen sequenced in a study of blood T cell repertoires in COVID-19. TCRdb's table, derived via immunoSEQ multiplex PCR, lists solely in-frame clones and lacks some. Among 150,000 to 200,000 clones listed, 78% were seen once. The source material was PBMCs or T cells enriched from blood (not recorded which). These receptor sequences come from a woman in her 50s who had recovered from COVID-19.

This chain joins TRBV7-2 and TRBJ2-1, with D possibly matching TRBD2 (6 bases). The CDR3 is 16 amino acids. The V gene lost 7 bases and the J gene lost 3 bases, with 19 bases spanning the gap. Germline CDR1 reads SGHTA; CDR2 reads FQGNSA. This CDR3 reads CASTTYRDFRYNEQFF. The CDR3 DNA reads TGTGCCAGCACCACATACCGGGACTTCCGCTACAATGAGCAGTTCTTC.

In its sample, this clone was seen a few times. This sequence joins TRBV18 and TRBJ1-5; D not resolved. This CDR3 is 17 amino acids long. Germline-derived CDR1 and CDR2 are KGHSH and LQKENI. V was clipped by 3 bases and J by 4 bases, with 19 bases between them. The chain's CDR3 is CASSPTLTGGRNQPQHF. The CDR3 coding sequence is TGTGCCAGCTCACCGACCCTGACGGGTGGCAGAAATCAGCCCCAGCATTTT.

The chain has TRBV5-8 and TRBJ2-1; no reliable D call. Trimming removed 1 base at V and 11 bases at J, with 16 bases between. The CDR3 contains 14 residues. The germline V gene has CDR1 SGHTS and CDR2 YDEGEE. The CDR3 DNA reads as TGTGCCAGCAGCTTGAGGCCCTCCCTAGAGAAGCAGTTCTTC. It specifies CASSLRPSLEKQFF. Drawing the rest from reference TRBV5-8 and TRBJ2-1, the complete variable domain is EAGVTQSPTHLIKTRGQQATLRCSPISGHTSVYWYQQALGLGLQFLLWYDEGEERNRGNFPPRFSGRQFPNYSSELNVNALELEDSALYLCASSLRPSLEKQFFGPGTRLTVL.

By share, this clone counts as medium-sized (0.01 to 0.1%). The genes are TRBV7-9 and TRBJ1-6, with D possibly TRBD1 on 5 matching bases. The CDR3 extends over 15 amino acids. The V and J ends lost 6 bases and 10 bases respectively, with 19 bases between them. Germline CDR1 reads SEHNR; CDR2 reads FQNEAQ (reference sequence). CDR3 nucleotide sequence: TGTGCCAGCAGGGATTCCTCAGGGTCAAGGTCACCCCTCCACTTT. It is translated as CASRDSSGSRSPLHF.

The V and J genes are TRBV5-1 and TRBJ2-2; unclear D gene. Between the trimmed V and J ends, which lost 5 bases and 5 bases, there was a span of 10 bases. Germline V gene lookup returns CDR1 SGHRS and CDR2 YFSETQ. This CDR3 contains 13 residues. For the CDR3, the DNA is TGCGCCAGCAGTTCTAGTAGTACCGGGGAGCTGTTTTTT. This encodes CASSSSSTGELFF.

This chain uses TRBV7-8 with TRBJ2-1, with 14 positions matching TRBD2. Germline CDR1 SGHVS, CDR2 FQNEAQ. CDR3 length: 17 residues. V shed 5 bases, J shed 3 bases, and the junction held 6 bases outside the gene matches. The CDR3 spells CASSLHGTSGSYNEQFF. In DNA, the CDR3 is TGTGCCAGCAGCCTCCACGGGACTAGCGGGAGCTACAATGAGCAGTTCTTC.

Only a few counts were recorded for this clone. The chain is built from TRBV7-4 and TRBJ2-7, with D possibly being TRBD2 (5 bases). CDR3 length: 16 residues. Trimming took off 5 bases at V and 2 bases at J, with 19 bases between the two ends. Germline CDR1 reads SGHVT; CDR2 reads SQSDAQ. The CDR3 here is CASSPHGLPLTYEQYF. The CDR3 nucleotides read TGTGCCAGCAGCCCGCACGGACTTCCCCTAACCTACGAGCAGTACTTC. Filled out from reference TRBV7-4 and TRBJ2-7, the complete variable domain reads GAGVSQSPRYKVAKRGRDVALRCDSISGHVTLYWYRQTLGQGSEVLTYSQSDAQRDKSGRPSGRFSAERPERSVSTLKIQRTEQGDSAVYLCASSPHGLPLTYEQYFGPGTRLTVT.

This chain joins TRBV5-4 and TRBJ2-1; 8 bases are a match to TRBD1. This CDR3 has 15 residues. V lost 4 bases and J lost 7; bases outside the gene matches: 10. Germline CDR1 and CDR2: SGHNT and YYREEE (reference sequence). The CDR3 loop is CASSTGQGRRNEQFF. CDR3 bases: TGTGCCAGCAGCACCGGACAGGGTAGGAGGAATGAGCAGTTCTTC.

This chain links TRBV6-2 or TRBV6-3 with TRBJ1-2; the match to TRBD1 covers 8 bases. Germline CDR1 is MNHEY and CDR2 is SVGEGT. The CDR3 loop spans 14 amino acids. Losses at the gene ends were 4 bases for V and 8 bases for J; bases not matched to a gene: 9. The CDR3 spells CASSSRQGIWGYTF. The CDR3 DNA sequence: TGTGCCAGCAGTTCCCGACAGGGGATTTGGGGCTACACCTTC.

This clone was seen ten or more times. The chain recombines TRBV5-6 with TRBJ1-2; perhaps TRBD1 as D (5 bases). CDR1 and CDR2 from the germline V gene are SGHDT and YYEEEE. Trimming left V 1 base short and J 6 bases short, with 13 bases between. The CDR3 has 14 amino acids. The chain's CDR3 is CASSLPRVRDGYTF. DNA for the CDR3: TGTGCCAGCAGCTTGCCCAGGGTCCGGGATGGCTACACCTTC.

The chain joins TRBV9 to TRBJ2-3, with 8 bases lining up with TRBD2. Losses at the gene ends were 5 bases for V and 2 bases for J; bases not matched to a gene: 7. The CDR3 has 15 amino acids. Germline V CDR1 and CDR2: SGDLS, YYNGEE. This CDR3 is CASSGIAGYTDTQYF. CDR3 coding DNA: TGTGCCAGCAGTGGCATAGCGGGGTACACAGATACGCAGTATTTT.

V and J are TRBV14 and TRBJ1-1; the match to TRBD1 covers 9 bases. Germline CDR1 reads SGHDN; CDR2 reads FVKESK. This CDR3 is 15 amino acids long. The trim removed 7 bases at V and 5 bases at J, leaving 11 bases unmatched. The CDR3 sequence: CASKRTGTGWTEAFF. Here the CDR3 DNA reads TGTGCCAGCAAAAGAACTGGGACAGGGTGGACTGAAGCTTTCTTT.

This clone has a handful of counts. The chain recombines TRBV5-4 with TRBJ2-2; D not resolved. V was shortened by 1 base and J by 2 bases, with 9 bases between the two germline ends. Germline V gene lookup returns CDR1 SGHNT and CDR2 YYREEE (reference sequence). CDR3 length: 15 residues. The CDR3 reads CASSLNTLNTGELFF. The CDR3 coding sequence is TGTGCCAGCAGCTTGAATACTCTCAACACCGGGGAGCTGTTTTTT.

The chain couples TRBV5-1 to TRBJ1-1; TRBD1 aligns across 7 bases. The germline V gene encodes CDR1 SGHRS and CDR2 YFSETQ. CDR3 length: 15 amino acids. V gave up 4 bases and J gave up 6 bases; unmatched junction bases: 12. The CDR3 DNA reads TGCGCCAGCAGCATTAGGACAGACAGGGAGGCTGAAGCTTTCTTT. It specifies CASSIRTDREAEAFF.

This sequence joins TRBV11-2 and TRBJ2-5; 8 bases match TRBD1. With V trimmed by 4 bases and J by 5 bases, 6 bases remained unmatched. The CDR3 extends over 14 amino acids. CDR1 is SGHAT and CDR2 is FQNNGV in the germline V gene. In nucleotides, the CDR3 is TGTGCCAGCAGCTCCATAAGGACAGGGGAGACCCAGTACTTC. It codes for CASSSIRTGETQYF. The full variable domain, in which reference TRBV11-2 and TRBJ2-5 provide the parts outside the CDR3, is EAGVAQSPRYKIIEKRQSVAFWCNPISGHATLYWYQQILGQGPKLLIQFQNNGVVDDSQLPKDRFSAERLKGVDSTLKIQPAKLEDSAVYLCASSSIRTGETQYFGPGTRLLVL.

This clone occurred a few times. The CDR3 nucleotides read TGTGCCAGCAGTAAACCGGGACAGGGTCTGCATGGCTACACCTTC. Its translation is CASSKPGQGLHGYTF. V and J are TRBV6-5 and TRBJ1-2; 9 bases align to TRBD1. With 5 bases clipped from V and 6 bases from J, the junction kept 10 bases outside the gene matches. The CDR3 consists of 15 residues. CDR1 is MNHEY, CDR2 SVGAGI, per germline.

The rearrangement uses TRBV7-6 and TRBJ2-7; 8 nucleotides match TRBD2. Per germline, CDR1 SGHVS and CDR2 FNYEAQ. The CDR3 is 18 amino acids. Unmatched junction bases numbered 15, after V lost 2 bases and J lost 3 bases. CDR3: CASSLSVPVGAGVYEQYF. The CDR3 coding sequence is TGTGCCAGCAGCTTAAGTGTCCCAGTTGGAGCGGGAGTCTACGAGCAGTACTTC. Variable domain in full (rest from reference TRBV7-6 and TRBJ2-7): GAGVSQSPRYKVTKRGQDVALRCDPISGHVSLYWYRQALGQGPEFLTYFNYEAQQDKSGLPNDRFSAERPEGSISTLTIQRTEQRDSAMYRCASSLSVPVGAGVYEQYFGPGTRLTVT.

The chain uses TRBV5-1 and TRBJ1-4; 10 nucleotides match TRBD1. This CDR3 region has 15 residues. Looked up from germline, CDR1 is SGHRS and CDR2 is YFSETQ. The J segment lost 6 bases and the V segment lost 0 bases, leaving 2 bases of the junction unmatched. CDR3 DNA sequence: TGCGCCAGCAGCTTGGGGGGACAGGGGTATGAAAAACTGTTTTTT. This codes for CASSLGGQGYEKLFF.

The J gene is TRBJ1-1, the V gene TRBV27, with no clear D. Germline V gives CDR1 MNHEY, CDR2 SMNVEV (reference sequence). This CDR3 is built from 14 residues. The V end was cut by 3 bases, the J end by 1 base, with 9 bases between. The CDR3 DNA sequence: TGTGCCAGCAGTTTGAGTGCAGGGAACACTGAAGCTTTCTTT. Translating gives CASSLSAGNTEAFF.

This chain joins TRBV5-1 and TRBJ2-1; 8 nucleotides match TRBD2. This CDR3 is 16 amino acids long. CDR1 SGHRS and CDR2 YFSETQ come from the germline V gene. V shed 3 bases and J 2 bases; nucleotides not matched to a gene: 7. The CDR3 loop is CASSSRAGVTYNEQFF. DNA of the CDR3: TGCGCCAGCAGCTCCCGAGCGGGAGTCACCTACAATGAGCAGTTCTTC.

The J gene is TRBJ1-2, the V gene TRBV21-1. TRBV21-1 is a known pseudogene. This CDR3 comprises 14 residues. This chain's CDR3 is CASTQGKGDYGYTF. CDR3 sequence (DNA): TGTGCCAGCACGCAAGGTAAGGGAGACTATGGCTACACCTTC.

The gene calls are TRBV2 and TRBJ2-7; weak D call: TRBD1 (5 bases). This CDR3 comprises 13 residues. Germline loops: CDR1 SNHLY, CDR2 FYNNEI. Trimming left V 5 bases short and J 4 bases short, with 12 bases between. CDR3 sequence (DNA): TGTGCCAGCAGTATCCCCCCAGGGTACGAGCAGTACTTC. Amino acids: CASSIPPGYEQYF.

The genes are TRBV18 and TRBJ2-7, with 10 bases lining up with TRBD2. Losses at the gene ends were 6 bases for V and 0 bases for J; bases not matched to a gene: 5. Germline assignment: CDR1 KGHSH and CDR2 LQKENI. The CDR3 length is 15 residues. The CDR3 DNA follows: TGTGCCAGCTCTCCCGGACTAGCGGACTCCTACGAGCAGTACTTC. Translating gives CASSPGLADSYEQYF.

The rearrangement links TRBV28 to TRBJ1-2, with D tentatively TRBD1 (5 bases). Germline loops: CDR1 MDHEN, CDR2 SYDVKM. Trimming removed 6 bases from V and 5 bases from J, with 10 bases in between. This CDR3 spans 12 amino acids. Written as DNA, the CDR3 is TGTGCCAGCAGCCAGGGTCCATATGGCTACACCTTC. It encodes CASSQGPYGYTF.